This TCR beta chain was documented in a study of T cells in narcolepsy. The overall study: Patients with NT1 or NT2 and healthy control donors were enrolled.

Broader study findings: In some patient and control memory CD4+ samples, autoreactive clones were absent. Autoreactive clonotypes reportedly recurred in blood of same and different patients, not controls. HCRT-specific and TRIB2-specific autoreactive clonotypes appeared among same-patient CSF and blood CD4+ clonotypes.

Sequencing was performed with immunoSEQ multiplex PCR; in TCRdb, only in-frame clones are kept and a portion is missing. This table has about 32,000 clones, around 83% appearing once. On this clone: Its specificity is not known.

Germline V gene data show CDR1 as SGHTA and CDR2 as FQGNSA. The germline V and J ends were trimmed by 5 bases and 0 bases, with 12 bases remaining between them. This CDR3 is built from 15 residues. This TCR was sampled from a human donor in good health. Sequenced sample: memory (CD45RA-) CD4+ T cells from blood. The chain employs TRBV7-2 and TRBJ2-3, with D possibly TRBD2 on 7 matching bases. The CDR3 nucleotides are TGTGCCAGCAGCCCACGGGGGGCTAGCACAGATACGCAGTATTTT. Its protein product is CASSPRGASTDTQYF. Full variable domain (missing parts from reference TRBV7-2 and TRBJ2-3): GAGVSQSPSNKVTEKGKDVELRCDPISGHTALYWYRQSLGQGLEFLIYFQGNSAPDKSGLPSDRFSAERTGGSVSTLTIQRTQQEDSAVYLCASSPRGASTDTQYFGPGTRLTVL.